This T cell receptor beta chain was documented in a study of T cell responses to AZD1222 COVID-19 vaccine. This table comes from immunoSEQ multiplex PCR, and its TCRdb copy is limited to in-frame clones, with some not included. The table shows tens of thousands of clones, with under 95% occurring only once. Study-wide points: No day 14 peak samples; only post-peak repertoires were characterized.

Comments on this clone: Its antigen is not known.

The sequences come from peripheral blood, collected on day 0 of AZD1222 vaccination. This sequence was found in an adult in good health.

DNA of the CDR3: TGTGCCAGCAGCTTGTACGGGAGCCAGGAGACCCAGTACTTC. This encodes CASSLYGSQETQYF. The chain carries TRBV7-2 and TRBJ2-5; perhaps TRBD2 as D (6 bases). Trimming took 3 bases from V and 5 from J, leaving 13 bases between them. CDR3 length: 14 residues. Germline CDR1 reads SGHTA; CDR2 reads FQGNSA.